The rows below give T cell receptor beta chains drawn from one sample of a study of shared clonotypes between healthy human individuals. Profiled with immunoSEQ multiplex PCR; TCRdb holds only in-frame clones, not every one. This table has roughly 2.2 million clones, approximately 90% appearing once. The specimen was naive CD4+ T cells from PBMCs. These receptors came from a young man in good health. Some clones in this sample may be carry-over from other donors' samples. The CDR3 runs from the conserved cysteine through the conserved F or W. D genes are given only for firm matches. Some rows have no size entry. The others give once, few or many, or a class for an expanded clone.

CDR3 protein	CDR3 DNA	clone size	CDR3 length	D gene	V gene	J gene
CASSAGAANEKLFF	TGCGCCAGCAGCGCGGGGGCGGCTAATGAAAAACTGTTTTTT	NA	14	NA	TRBV5-1	TRBJ1-4
CASSWGTGTYEQYF	TGTGCCAGCAGCTGGGGGACAGGGACCTACGAGCAGTACTTC	NA	14	TRBD1	TRBV5-5	TRBJ2-7
CASSPLANEKLFF	TGTGCCAGCTCCCCCCTGGCTAATGAAAAACTGTTTTTT	few	13	NA	TRBV7-9	TRBJ1-4
CSLKGVGTDTQYF	TGCAGCCTTAAGGGGGTTGGTACAGATACGCAGTATTTT	NA	13	NA	TRBV29-1	TRBJ2-3
CAIRGSTDTQYF	TGTGCCATCAGGGGGTCGACAGATACGCAGTATTTT	NA	12	NA	TRBV10-3	TRBJ2-3
CSAQISSGNTIYF	TGCAGCGCTCAGATTTCTTCTGGAAACACCATATATTTT	NA	13	NA	TRBV29-1	TRBJ1-3
CASSPWGGAKNIQYF	TGTGCCAGCTCCCCGTGGGGGGGAGCCAAAAACATTCAGTACTTC	once	15	TRBD2	TRBV18	TRBJ2-4
CASSPRTGGAGETQYF	TGTGCCAGCTCACCACGGACAGGCGGTGCGGGGGAGACCCAGTACTTC	NA	16	NA	TRBV18	TRBJ2-5
CASGRALQETQYF	TGTGCCAGCGGCCGGGCCCTCCAAGAGACCCAGTACTTC	NA	13	NA	TRBV5-4	TRBJ2-5
CASSQRGLTNEKLFF	TGCGCCAGCAGCCAAAGGGGGCTGACTAATGAAAAACTGTTTTTT	few	15	TRBD1	TRBV4-1	TRBJ1-4
CASTRLAGGIGYEQYF	TGTGCCAGCACCAGACTAGCGGGAGGAATCGGTTACGAGCAGTACTTC	NA	16	TRBD2	TRBV5-6	TRBJ2-7
CASSVSAGGEKLFF	TGTGCCAGCAGCGTTAGTGCGGGTGGGGAAAAACTGTTTTTT	NA	14	NA	TRBV11-2	TRBJ1-4
CASSAGGAEKLFF	TGTGCCAGCAGTGCCGGCGGGGCCGAAAAACTGTTTTTT	NA	13	NA	TRBV6-5	TRBJ1-4
CAWSGDYSNQPQHF	TGTGCCTGGAGCGGGGATTATAGCAATCAGCCCCAGCATTTT	few	14	NA	TRBV30	TRBJ1-5
CASRVGRKQETQYF	TGTGCCAGCAGGGTCGGAAGAAAACAAGAGACCCAGTACTTC	NA	14	NA	TRBV2	TRBJ2-5
CASSPGTGAYGYTF	TGTGCCAGCAGCCCGGGGACAGGGGCCTATGGCTACACCTTC	once	14	TRBD1	TRBV9	TRBJ1-2